Listed below are T cell receptor beta chains from one sample, sequenced in a study of CD8+ T cells in alopecia areata. The protocol was immunoSEQ multiplex PCR, while the TCRdb copy is restricted to in-frame clones and leaves out a portion. The sample has some 190,000 clones, roughly 60% seen once. Specimen: CD4+ T cells sorted from blood, collected at week 24, from a patient treated with tofacitinib. All receptors come from a human donor with alopecia areata. CDR3s leave out the opening cysteine and the closing phenylalanine or tryptophan. Each record gives: J gene, D gene, V gene, CDR3 protein. D genes are given only for firm matches.

>TRBJ2-2|NA|TRBV19
ASSILGTQNTGELF
>TRBJ2-3|NA|TRBV29-1
SVSYNTDTQY
>TRBJ1-4|NA|TRBV30
AWRGRTEKLF
>TRBJ2-1|NA|TRBV7-2
ASSLPLRVPNEQF
>TRBJ2-3|NA|TRBV4-3
ASSRETGRADTQY
>TRBJ1-2|TRBD1|TRBV11-2
ASSLVRDSPYGYT
>TRBJ1-1|NA|TRBV29-1
SGAQGPEAF
>TRBJ2-3|NA|TRBV7-9
ASSLGGLRTDTQY
>TRBJ1-1|NA|TRBV25-1
ASSGRTRHSLSTEAF
>TRBJ1-5|NA|TRBV30
AWSDRGQVQPQH
>TRBJ2-1|NA|TRBV29-1
SVAGRRRNEQF
>TRBJ1-5|TRBD1|TRBV29-1
SVRGQDSNQPQH
>TRBJ1-1|NA|TRBV29-1
SVGGQMNTEAF
>TRBJ1-2|TRBD1|TRBV2
ASNLDRGLGGYT
>TRBJ2-3|NA|TRBV29-1
SVAEGVGDGDTQY
>TRBJ1-1|NA|TRBV29-1
SVVGALNTEAF
>TRBJ1-2|TRBD1|TRBV28
ASSGQGVNGYT
>TRBJ2-2|NA|TRBV11-2
ASSLDVGELF